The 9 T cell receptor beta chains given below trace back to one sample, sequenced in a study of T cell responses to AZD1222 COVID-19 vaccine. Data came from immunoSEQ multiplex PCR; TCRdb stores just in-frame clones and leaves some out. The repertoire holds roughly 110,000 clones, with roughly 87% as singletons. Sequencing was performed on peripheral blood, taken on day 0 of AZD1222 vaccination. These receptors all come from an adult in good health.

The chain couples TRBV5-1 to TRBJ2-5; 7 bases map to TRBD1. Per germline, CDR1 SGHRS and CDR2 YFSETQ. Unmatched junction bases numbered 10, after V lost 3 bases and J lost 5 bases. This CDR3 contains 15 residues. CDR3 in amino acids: CASSSATGVFETQYF. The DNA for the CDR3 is TGCGCCAGCAGCTCTGCAACAGGGGTTTTTGAGACCCAGTACTTC.

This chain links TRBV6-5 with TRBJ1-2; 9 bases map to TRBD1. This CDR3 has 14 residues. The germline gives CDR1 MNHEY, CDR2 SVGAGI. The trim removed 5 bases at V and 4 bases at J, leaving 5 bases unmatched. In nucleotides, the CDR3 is TGTGCCAGCAGTAAACAGGGGGCGGGCTATGGCTACACCTTC. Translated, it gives CASSKQGAGYGYTF.

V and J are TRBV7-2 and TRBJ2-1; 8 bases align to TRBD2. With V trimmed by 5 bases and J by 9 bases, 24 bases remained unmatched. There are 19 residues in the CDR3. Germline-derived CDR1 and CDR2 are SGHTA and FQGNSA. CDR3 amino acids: CASSRTVWGLKRESREQFF. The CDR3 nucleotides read TGTGCCAGCAGCAGAACCGTATGGGGGCTGAAGCGGGAGTCCCGTGAGCAGTTCTTC. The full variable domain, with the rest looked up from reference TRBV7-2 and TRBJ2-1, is GAGVSQSPSNKVTEKGKDVELRCDPISGHTALYWYRQSLGQGLEFLIYFQGNSAPDKSGLPSDRFSAERTGGSVSTLTIQRTQQEDSAVYLCASSRTVWGLKRESREQFFGPGTRLTVL.

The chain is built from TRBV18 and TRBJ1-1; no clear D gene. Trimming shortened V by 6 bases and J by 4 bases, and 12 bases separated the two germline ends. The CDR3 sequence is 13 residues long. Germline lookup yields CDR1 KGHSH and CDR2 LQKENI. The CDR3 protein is CASSPLEVTEAFF. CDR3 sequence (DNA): TGTGCCAGCTCTCCTTTGGAAGTCACTGAAGCTTTCTTT.

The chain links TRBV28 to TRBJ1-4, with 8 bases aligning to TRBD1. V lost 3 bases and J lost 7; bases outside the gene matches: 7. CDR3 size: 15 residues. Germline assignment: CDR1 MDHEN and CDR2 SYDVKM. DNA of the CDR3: TGTGCCAGCAGTTTCCGAGACAGGGGTCCTGAAAAACTGTTTTTT. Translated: CASSFRDRGPEKLFF.

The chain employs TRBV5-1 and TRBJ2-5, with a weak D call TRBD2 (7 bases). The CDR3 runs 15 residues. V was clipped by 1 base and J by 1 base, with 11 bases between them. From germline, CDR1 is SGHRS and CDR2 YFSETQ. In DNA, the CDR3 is TGCGCCAGCAGCTTGAGGGGGGGGCCCCAAGAGACCCAGTACTTC. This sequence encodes CASSLRGGPQETQYF.

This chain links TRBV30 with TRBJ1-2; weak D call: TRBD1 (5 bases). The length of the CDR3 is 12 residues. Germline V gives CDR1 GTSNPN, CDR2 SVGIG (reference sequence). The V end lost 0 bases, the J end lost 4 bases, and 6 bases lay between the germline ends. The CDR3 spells CAWSVDSYGYTF. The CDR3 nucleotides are TGTGCCTGGAGTGTCGACAGCTATGGCTACACCTTC.

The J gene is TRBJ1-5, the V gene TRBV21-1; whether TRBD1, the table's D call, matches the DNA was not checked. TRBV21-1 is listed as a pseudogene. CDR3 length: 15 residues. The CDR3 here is CASSSRGQSNQPQHF. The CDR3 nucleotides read TGTGCCAGCAGCTCCCGAGGACAGTCCAATCAGCCCCAGCATTTT.

The CDR3 is CASSSQGAGGNEQFF. CDR3 DNA sequence: TGTGCCAGCAGTTCCCAGGGCGCGGGAGGTAATGAGCAGTTCTTC. V gene TRBV6-5 combines with J gene TRBJ2-1; TRBD2 aligns across 8 bases. Germline-derived CDR1 and CDR2 are MNHEY and SVGAGI. Trimming removed 4 bases from V and 7 bases from J; junction bases left unmatched: 9. The CDR3 extends over 15 amino acids.